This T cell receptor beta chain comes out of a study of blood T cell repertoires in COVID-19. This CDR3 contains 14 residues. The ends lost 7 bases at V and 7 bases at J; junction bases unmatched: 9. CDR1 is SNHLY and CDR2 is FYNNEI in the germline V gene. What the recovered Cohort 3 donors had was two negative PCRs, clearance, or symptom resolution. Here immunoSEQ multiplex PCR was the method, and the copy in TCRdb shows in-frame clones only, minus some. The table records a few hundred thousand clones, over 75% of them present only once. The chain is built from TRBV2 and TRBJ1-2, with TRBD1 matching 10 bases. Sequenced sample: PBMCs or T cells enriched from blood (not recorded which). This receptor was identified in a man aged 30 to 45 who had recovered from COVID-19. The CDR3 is CASNRDRGGTGYTF. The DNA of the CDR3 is TGTGCCAGCAACCGGGACAGGGGTGGAACTGGCTACACCTTC.